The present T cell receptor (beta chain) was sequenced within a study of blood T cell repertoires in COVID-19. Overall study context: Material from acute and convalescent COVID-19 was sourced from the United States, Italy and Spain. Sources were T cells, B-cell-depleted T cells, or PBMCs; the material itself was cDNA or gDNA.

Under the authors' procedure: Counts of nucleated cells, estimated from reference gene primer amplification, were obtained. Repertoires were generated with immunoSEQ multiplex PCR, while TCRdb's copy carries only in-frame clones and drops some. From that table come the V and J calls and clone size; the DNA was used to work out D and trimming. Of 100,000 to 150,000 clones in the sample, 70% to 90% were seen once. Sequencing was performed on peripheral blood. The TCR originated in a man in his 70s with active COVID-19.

CDR3 bases: TGCGCCAGCAGCTCTGGCGGACAGGGGGGGTCACCCCTCCACTTT. Translated, it gives CASSSGGQGGSPLHF. The V and J genes are TRBV5-1 and TRBJ1-6; 10 bases are shared with TRBD1. The CDR3 sequence is 15 residues long. Germline CDR1 SGHRS, CDR2 YFSETQ. Losses at the gene ends were 3 bases for V and 10 bases for J; bases not matched to a gene: 7.